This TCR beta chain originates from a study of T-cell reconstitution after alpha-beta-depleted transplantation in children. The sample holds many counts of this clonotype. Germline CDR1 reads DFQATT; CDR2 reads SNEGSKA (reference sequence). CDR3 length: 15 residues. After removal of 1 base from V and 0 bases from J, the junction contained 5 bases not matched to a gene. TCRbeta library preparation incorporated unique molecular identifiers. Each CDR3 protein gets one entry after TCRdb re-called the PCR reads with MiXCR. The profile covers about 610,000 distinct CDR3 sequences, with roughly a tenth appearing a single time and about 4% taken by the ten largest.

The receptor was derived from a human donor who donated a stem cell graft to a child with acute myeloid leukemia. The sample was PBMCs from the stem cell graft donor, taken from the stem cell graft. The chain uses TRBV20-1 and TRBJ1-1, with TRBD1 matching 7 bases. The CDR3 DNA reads TGCAGTGCTAGAGGCCTCACAGGGGTGAACACTGAAGCTTTCTTT. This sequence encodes CSARGLTGVNTEAFF.